This T cell receptor (beta chain) appears in the sequencing data of a study of OX40 agonist ivuxolimab in advanced cancers. Study-wide background: Under the entry rules, prior anti-PD-1, anti-PD-L1 or anti-CTLA-4 therapy was allowed, and approximately 40% had some. Whole-study findings and limits: At 0.1 to 3.0 mg/kg, CD4+ and CD8+ blood T cells expanded clonally by week 6. Some nonresponders also had low normalized T-cell clonal expansion.

Remarks on this clone: The target antigen is unknown.

The study sampled blood at baseline, cycle 4 day 1, and cycle 7 day 1. The method was immunoSEQ multiplex PCR; TCRdb's version includes in-frame clones alone and lacks a portion of them. The sample has around 23,000 clones, 75% to 80% seen once. The length of the CDR3 is 14 residues. The ends were cut back, 6 bases at V and 0 bases at J, with 12 bases in the middle. CDR1 is MNHNY and CDR2 is SVGAGI in the germline V gene (reference sequence). The V gene is TRBV6-6, the J gene TRBJ2-7; D perhaps matches TRBD1 (6 bases). This clonotype was sampled from an adult with an advanced solid tumor such as melanoma, head and neck, liver or kidney cancer. The starting material was CD4+ or CD8+ T cells sorted from blood, obtained in a trial of the OX40 agonist ivuxolimab. Here the CDR3 DNA reads TGTGCCAGCAGGTCCGGGACAATCTCCTACGAGCAGTACTTC. Translating gives CASRSGTISYEQYF.